This TCR beta chain appears in the sequencing data of a study of human T cells and chemical hapten exposure. Points from the study as a whole: Higher patch test scores went with higher counts of PT1 expanded TCRs.

A few counts support this clonotype. Its target is not known. Time point defined: patch test 1, 2 weeks after DPC sensitization. Treatment indicated: therapeutic diphenylcyclopropenone sensitization with weekly scalp DPC. Venepuncture was done earlier than the placement of each patch test. Sample donors consisted of patients with alopecia, aged 18 to 70 years, who were suitable for DPC. Individual cDNA molecules had unique molecular identifiers attached to them by the library. Using its own MiXCR run on the RACE reads, TCRdb lists one record per CDR3 protein. The table lists 300,000 to 400,000 distinct CDR3 sequences, under 9% of them singletons. This TCR was sampled from a woman aged 18 to 35 with alopecia areata. Some clones in this sample may be carry-over from other donors' samples. The sequencing used whole blood, collected in connection with sensitization to the hapten diphenylcyclopropenone (DPC).

Here the CDR3 DNA reads TGTGCCAGCAGCCGCGGAGATCAAGAGACCCAGTACTTC. It codes for CASSRGDQETQYF. The gene calls are TRBV7-2 and TRBJ2-5; D gene uncertain. V was shortened by 5 bases and J by 2 bases, with 9 bases between the two germline ends. This CDR3 contains 13 residues. From germline, CDR1 is SGHTA and CDR2 FQGNSA.